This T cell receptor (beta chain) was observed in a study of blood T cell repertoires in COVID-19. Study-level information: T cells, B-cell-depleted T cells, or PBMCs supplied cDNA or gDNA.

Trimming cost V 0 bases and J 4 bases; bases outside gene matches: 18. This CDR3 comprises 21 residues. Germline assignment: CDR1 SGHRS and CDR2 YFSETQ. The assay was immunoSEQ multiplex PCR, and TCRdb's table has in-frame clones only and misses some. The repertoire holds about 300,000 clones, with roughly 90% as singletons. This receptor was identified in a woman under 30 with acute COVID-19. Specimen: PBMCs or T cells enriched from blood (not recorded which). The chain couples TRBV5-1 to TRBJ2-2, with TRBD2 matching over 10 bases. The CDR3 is CASSLAGGAASGRALTGELFF. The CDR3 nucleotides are TGCGCCAGCAGCTTGGCGGGGGGCGCGGCGAGCGGGAGGGCCCTCACCGGGGAGCTGTTTTTT.